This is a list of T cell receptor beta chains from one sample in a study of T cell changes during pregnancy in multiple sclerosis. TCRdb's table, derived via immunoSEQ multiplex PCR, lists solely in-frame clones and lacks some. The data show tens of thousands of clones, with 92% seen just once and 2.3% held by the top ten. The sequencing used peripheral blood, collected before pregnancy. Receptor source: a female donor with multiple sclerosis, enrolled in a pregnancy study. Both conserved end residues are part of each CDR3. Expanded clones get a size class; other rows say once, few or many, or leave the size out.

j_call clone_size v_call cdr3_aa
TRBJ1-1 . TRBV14 CASSPNLGTKNTEAFF
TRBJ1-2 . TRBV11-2 CASSFISGGRDGYTF
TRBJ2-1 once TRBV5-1 CASSMAGIRRNEQFF
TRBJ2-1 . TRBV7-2 CASSTLAGVGVANEQFF
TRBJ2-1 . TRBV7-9 CASSLPGLADNEQFF
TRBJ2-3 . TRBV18 CASSPLAGGYTDTQYF
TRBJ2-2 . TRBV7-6 CASSSGLAGGPTGELFF
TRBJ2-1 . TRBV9 CASSPRVTTTNEQFF
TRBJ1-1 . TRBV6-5 CASSAGRRTEAFF
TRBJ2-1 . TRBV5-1 CASSLPRLAGSYNEQFF
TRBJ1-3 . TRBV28 CASRGSGNTIYF
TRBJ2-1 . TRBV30 CAKSGQRNEQFF
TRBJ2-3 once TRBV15 CATSREGLGGTDTQYF
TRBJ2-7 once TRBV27 CASSPRTSGSSYEQYF
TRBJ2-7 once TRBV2 CASSTGPFGEQYF
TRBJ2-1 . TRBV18 CASSPRDRGYNEQFF
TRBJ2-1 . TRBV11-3 CASSLSGPSYNEQFF